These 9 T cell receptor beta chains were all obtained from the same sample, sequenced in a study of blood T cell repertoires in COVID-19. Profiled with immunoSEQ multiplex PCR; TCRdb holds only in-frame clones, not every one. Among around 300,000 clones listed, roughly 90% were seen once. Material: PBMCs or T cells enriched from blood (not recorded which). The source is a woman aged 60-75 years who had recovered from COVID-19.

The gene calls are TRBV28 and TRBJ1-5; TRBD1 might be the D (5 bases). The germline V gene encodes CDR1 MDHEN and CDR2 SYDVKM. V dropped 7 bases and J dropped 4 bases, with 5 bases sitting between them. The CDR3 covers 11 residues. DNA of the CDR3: TGTGCCAGCAAGGGGAATCAGCCCCAGCATTTT. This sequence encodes CASKGNQPQHF.

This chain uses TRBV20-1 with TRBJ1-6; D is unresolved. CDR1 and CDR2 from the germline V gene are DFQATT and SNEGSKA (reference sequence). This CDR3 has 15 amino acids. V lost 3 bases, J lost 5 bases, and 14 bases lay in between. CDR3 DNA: TGCAGTGCTAGTGGCCGTTTAGTAAATAATTCACCCCTCCACTTT. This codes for CSASGRLVNNSPLHF.

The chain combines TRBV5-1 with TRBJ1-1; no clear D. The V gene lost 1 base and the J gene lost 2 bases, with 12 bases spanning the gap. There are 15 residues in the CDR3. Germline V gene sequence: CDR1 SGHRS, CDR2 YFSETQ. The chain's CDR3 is CASSLSVTSNTEAFF. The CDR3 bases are TGCGCCAGCAGCTTGAGTGTAACTAGTAACACTGAAGCTTTCTTT. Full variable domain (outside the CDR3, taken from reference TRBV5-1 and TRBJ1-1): KAGVTQTPRYLIKTRGQQVTLSCSPISGHRSVSWYQQTPGQGLQFLFEYFSETQRNKGNFPGRFSGRQFSNSRSEMNVSTLELGDSALYLCASSLSVTSNTEAFFGQGTRLTVV.

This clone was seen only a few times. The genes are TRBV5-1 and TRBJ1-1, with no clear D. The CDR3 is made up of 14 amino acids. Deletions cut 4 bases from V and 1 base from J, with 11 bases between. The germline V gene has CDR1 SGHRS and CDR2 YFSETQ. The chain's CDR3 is CASSMSSWNTEAFF. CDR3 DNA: TGCGCCAGCAGCATGTCAAGCTGGAACACTGAAGCTTTCTTT.

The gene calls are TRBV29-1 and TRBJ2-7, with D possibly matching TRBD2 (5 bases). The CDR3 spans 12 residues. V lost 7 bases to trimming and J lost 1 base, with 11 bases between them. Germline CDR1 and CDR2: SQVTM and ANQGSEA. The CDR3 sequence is CSALAGSYEQYF. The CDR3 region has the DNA TGCAGCGCCCTCGCGGGTTCCTACGAGCAGTACTTC.

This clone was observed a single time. CDR3: CASSFSLAGRNEQFF. CDR3 nucleotide sequence: TGCGCCAGCAGCTTTAGTCTAGCGGGGCGGAATGAGCAGTTCTTC. This sequence joins TRBV5-1 and TRBJ2-1; 9 bases line up with TRBD2. Trimming cost V 2 bases and J 7 bases; bases outside gene matches: 7. Germline values: CDR1 SGHRS, CDR2 YFSETQ. The CDR3 runs to 15 residues. Drawing the rest from reference TRBV5-1 and TRBJ2-1, the complete variable domain is KAGVTQTPRYLIKTRGQQVTLSCSPISGHRSVSWYQQTPGQGLQFLFEYFSETQRNKGNFPGRFSGRQFSNSRSEMNVSTLELGDSALYLCASSFSLAGRNEQFFGPGTRLTVL.

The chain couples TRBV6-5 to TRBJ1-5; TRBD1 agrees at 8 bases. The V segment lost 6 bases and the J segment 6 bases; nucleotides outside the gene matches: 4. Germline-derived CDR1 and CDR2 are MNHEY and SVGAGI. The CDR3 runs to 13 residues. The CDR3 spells CASRTTGVQPQHF. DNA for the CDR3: TGTGCCAGCAGAACGACAGGGGTTCAGCCCCAGCATTTT.

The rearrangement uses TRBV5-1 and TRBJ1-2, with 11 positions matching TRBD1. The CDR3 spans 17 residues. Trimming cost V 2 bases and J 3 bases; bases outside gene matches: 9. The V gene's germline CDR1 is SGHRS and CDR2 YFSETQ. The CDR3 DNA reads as TGCGCCAGCAGCTTATTGCCCGGGACAGGGGGGGACTATGGCTACACCTTC. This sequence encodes CASSLLPGTGGDYGYTF.

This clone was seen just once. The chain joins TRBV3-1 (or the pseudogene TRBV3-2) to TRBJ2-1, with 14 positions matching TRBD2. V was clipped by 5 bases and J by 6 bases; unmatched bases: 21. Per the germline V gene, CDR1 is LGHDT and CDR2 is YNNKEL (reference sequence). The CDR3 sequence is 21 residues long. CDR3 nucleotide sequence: TGTGCCAGCAGCACCCGGGGCAGATACTCGACTAGCGGGAGGGGACGCAATGAGCAGTTCTTC. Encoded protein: CASSTRGRYSTSGRGRNEQFF.